Shown below are 27 T cell receptor beta chains from a single sample sequenced in a study of T-cell memory formation after mild COVID-19 (dated by TCRdb to the early 2020s). Libraries were built with 5' RACE. The sample was run on an Illumina NovaSeq 6000. Using fastp trimming at Q25 and MiXCR clonotype assembly, TCRdb reanalyzed the public sequencing data and kept in-frame beta chains. Here each entry gathers all rows of one CDR3 protein and keeps the most common genes and DNA. The sample includes some 310,000 distinct CDR3 sequences, with 20% to 25% observed a single time. Together, the top ten hold over 20% of the sample. Sequenced material: PBMCs or a T cell subset sorted from them (not recorded which). These receptors were taken from a man aged 18 to 30 who had mild COVID-19 (a few samples of this study predate the infection). The sample titles of this study are shuffled in the database, so cell type and time point are left out; the donor was told from shared clones.

This clonotype appeared a few times. The chain recombines TRBV7-6 with TRBJ1-1, with D possibly TRBD1 on 5 matching bases. V was trimmed by 1 base and J by 0 bases, leaving 9 bases between them. There are 15 residues in the CDR3. In germline, CDR1 is SGHVS, CDR2 FNYEAQ. CDR3 nucleotide sequence: TGTGCCAGCAGCTTAGGGGGACCTTTGAACACTGAAGCTTTCTTT. This encodes CASSLGGPLNTEAFF.

The V and J genes are TRBV5-1 and TRBJ2-1, with 9 bases aligning to TRBD1. CDR1 is SGHRS and CDR2 is YFSETQ in the germline V gene. The CDR3 has 14 amino acids. With V trimmed by 6 bases and J by 4 bases, 5 bases remained unmatched. As DNA, the CDR3 is TGCGCCAGCACGGGACAGGGCTTATACAATGAGCAGTTCTTC. It is translated as CASTGQGLYNEQFF. The full variable domain, completed using reference TRBV5-1 and TRBJ2-1, is KAGVTQTPRYLIKTRGQQVTLSCSPISGHRSVSWYQQTPGQGLQFLFEYFSETQRNKGNFPGRFSGRQFSNSRSEMNVSTLELGDSALYLCASTGQGLYNEQFFGPGTRLTVL.

V is TRBV29-1 and J is TRBJ2-3; a weak D match, TRBD2 (6 bases). This CDR3 spans 15 amino acids. V was shortened by 6 bases and J by 4 bases, with 20 bases between the two germline ends. Per germline, CDR1 SQVTM and CDR2 ANQGSEA. CDR3 DNA: TGCAGCGTGCATTTGACTAGTCAGGTGTCAGATACGCAGTATTTT. This encodes CSVHLTSQVSDTQYF.

CDR3 sequence reads: CASSKDRTYGYTF. The CDR3 DNA reads as TGTGCCAGCAGCAAGGACAGAACATATGGCTACACCTTC. This chain connects TRBV7-2 to TRBJ1-2, with D possibly TRBD1 on 6 matching bases. V shed 5 bases and J shed 5 bases, with 12 bases lying between them. The germline V gene encodes CDR1 SGHTA and CDR2 FQGNSA. This CDR3 is built from 13 residues.

Only a few counts were recorded for this clonotype. The gene calls are TRBV27 and TRBJ2-1; possible D gene TRBD2, 5 bases. V lost 5 bases, J lost 9 bases, and 20 bases lay in between. This CDR3 is 15 amino acids long. The germline V gene encodes CDR1 MNHEY and CDR2 SMNVEV (reference sequence). Written as DNA, the CDR3 is TGTGCCAGCAGTCCAGGACTTCCCCTTCCCCCTGAGCAGTTCTTC. It specifies CASSPGLPLPPEQFF.

V and J are TRBV28 and TRBJ2-2; TRBD2 is a possible D gene (6 bases). Trimming shortened V by 8 bases and J by 4 bases, and 17 bases separated the two germline ends. Germline lookup yields CDR1 MDHEN and CDR2 SYDVKM. This CDR3 contains 15 residues. This chain's CDR3 is CASRSAGLGTGELFF. The CDR3 DNA reads as TGTGCCAGCCGATCGGCGGGGCTGGGCACCGGGGAGCTGTTTTTT.

This chain connects TRBV5-6 to TRBJ1-2, with D perhaps TRBD1 (6 bases). CDR3 size: 14 residues. The germline V gene has CDR1 SGHDT and CDR2 YYEEEE. The V end lost 2 bases, the J end lost 4 bases, and 12 bases lay between the germline ends. CDR3 sequence: CASSLPGQFYGYTF. DNA of the CDR3: TGTGCCAGCAGCTTACCCGGACAGTTCTATGGCTACACCTTC.

The chain has TRBV20-1 and TRBJ1-1; a weak D match, TRBD1 (6 bases). The germline V gene encodes CDR1 DFQATT and CDR2 SNEGSKA (reference sequence). The CDR3 is 14 residues long. The ends were cut back, 1 base at V and 5 bases at J, with 14 bases in the middle. This CDR3 reads CSARGVGGYTEAFF. Written as DNA, the CDR3 is TGCAGTGCTAGAGGTGTAGGGGGGTATACTGAAGCTTTCTTT.

The chain carries TRBV7-9 and TRBJ2-3; maybe TRBD1 (5 bases). There are 11 residues in the CDR3. CDR1 and CDR2 (germline): SEHNR, FQNEAQ (reference sequence). The V and J ends lost 8 bases and 5 bases respectively, with 8 bases between them. CDR3 DNA: TGTGCCAGCGGCCAGGGAGATACGCAGTATTTT. As protein: CASGQGDTQYF.

The DNA of the CDR3 is TGTGCCAGCCGGTCTTTTGTGGACTATGGCTACACCTTC. The encoded protein is CASRSFVDYGYTF. The chain has TRBV12-3 or TRBV12-4 and TRBJ1-2; no clear D gene. The CDR3 is 13 amino acids. The V gene lost 8 bases and the J gene lost 3 bases, with 13 bases spanning the gap.

This clonotype was seen more than once but under ten times. The chain's CDR3 is CASSQGLVGETQYF. The CDR3, as DNA: TGTGCCAGCTCACAGGGACTGGTTGGAGAGACCCAGTACTTC. This sequence joins TRBV18 and TRBJ2-5; weak D call: TRBD2 (6 bases). Trimming shortened V by 4 bases and J by 4 bases, and 13 bases separated the two germline ends. CDR1 and CDR2 (germline): KGHSH, LQKENI. The CDR3 totals 14 residues.

This clonotype was seen ten or more times. This chain uses TRBV12-3 or TRBV12-4 with TRBJ2-5, with unresolved D. Trimming took 7 bases from V and 7 from J, leaving 16 bases between them. There are 13 residues in the CDR3. CDR3 coding DNA: TGTGCCAGCATCCCCCCGGGCTCTGGGACCCAGTACTTC. It translates to CASIPPGSGTQYF.

This clonotype was seen ten or more times. This chain connects TRBV12-3 or TRBV12-4 to TRBJ1-4, with 8 positions matching TRBD1. This CDR3 comprises 15 residues. Trimming cost V 6 bases and J 11 bases; bases outside gene matches: 14. The CDR3 region is CASSPGDRPGIKLFF. In nucleotides, the CDR3 is TGTGCCAGCAGCCCGGGGGACAGGCCGGGTATCAAACTGTTTTTT.

This sequence joins TRBV4-1 and TRBJ2-7; 8 bases match TRBD1. The CDR3 totals 15 residues. The V gene's germline CDR1 is MGHRA and CDR2 YSYEKL. Trimming removed 0 bases from V and 1 base from J; junction bases left unmatched: 2. The CDR3 is CASSQEQGVSYEQYF. CDR3 bases: TGCGCCAGCAGCCAAGAACAGGGGGTATCCTACGAGCAGTACTTC.

As to this clonotype: A read error may explain this, as a much larger clone is one base away. This sequence joins TRBV7-2 and TRBJ2-3; TRBD1 might be the D (6 bases). CDR3 length: 13 residues. V lost 4 bases, J lost 1 base, and 6 bases lay in between. The germline CDR1 and CDR2 sequences are SGHTA and FQGNSA. The DNA of the CDR3 is TGTGCCAGCAGCTCAGGGGGCACAGATACGCAGTATTTT. Protein product: CASSSGGTDTQYF. Looking up the rest from reference TRBV7-2 and TRBJ2-3 gives the full variable domain: GAGVSQSPSNKVTEKGKDVELRCDPISGHTALYWYRQSLGQGLEFLIYFQGNSAPDKSGLPSDRFSAERTGGSVSTLTIQRTQQEDSAVYLCASSSGGTDTQYFGPGTRLTVL.

This clonotype was recorded a few times. This rearrangement joins TRBV5-1 to TRBJ2-5, with D perhaps matching TRBD1 (6 bases). CDR3 length: 16 amino acids. V was pared by 4 bases and J by 1 base, with 17 bases between. Germline values: CDR1 SGHRS, CDR2 YFSETQ. The CDR3 DNA is TGCGCCAGCAGCCCAAACCTACAGGGAATCCAAGAGACCCAGTACTTC. Its translation is CASSPNLQGIQETQYF.

This clonotype was observed a few times. The J gene is TRBJ1-1, the V gene TRBV20-1; no clear D. V lost 2 bases to trimming and J lost 6 bases, with 16 bases between them. The CDR3 is 14 residues long. CDR1 DFQATT and CDR2 SNEGSKA come from the germline V gene (reference sequence). CDR3 residues: CSARSAGEGPEAFF. The CDR3 nucleotides are TGCAGTGCTAGATCGGCGGGCGAGGGTCCTGAAGCTTTCTTT.

This chain uses TRBV6-6 with TRBJ2-7; D might be TRBD2 (5 bases). Germline V gene data show CDR1 as MNHNY and CDR2 as SVGAGI (reference sequence). V lost 2 bases and J lost 2, with 10 bases in between. This CDR3 has 14 amino acids. CDR3: CASSYTGSAYEQYF. As DNA, the CDR3 is TGTGCCAGCAGTTACACGGGGAGTGCCTACGAGCAGTACTTC.

This clonotype has just a few counts. The chain couples TRBV6-6 to TRBJ2-7, with D unresolved. The CDR3 is 14 residues long. Trimming stripped 6 bases from V and 1 base from J, with 13 bases between. The germline V gene encodes CDR1 MNHNY and CDR2 SVGAGI (reference sequence). The chain's CDR3 is CASRAPDISYEQYV. CDR3 DNA: TGTGCCAGCAGGGCACCGGATATATCCTACGAGCAGTACGTC.

This clonotype was seen a few times. The chain couples TRBV7-9 to TRBJ2-5, with D possibly matching TRBD2 (7 bases). CDR1 and CDR2 from the germline V gene are SEHNR and FQNEAQ (reference sequence). The V and J ends lost 1 base and 5 bases respectively, with 17 bases between them. The CDR3 is 16 residues long. The CDR3 loop is CASSLEGSGGAETQYF. CDR3 DNA: TGTGCCAGCAGCTTAGAGGGCTCGGGGGGCGCGGAGACCCAGTACTTC.

There are a few counts of this clonotype. The V and J genes are TRBV12-3 or TRBV12-4 and TRBJ1-1; D is unclear. This CDR3 comprises 13 residues. Trimming left V 5 bases short and J 1 base short, with 8 bases between. The CDR3 region is CASSPYWNTEAFF. As DNA, the CDR3 is TGTGCCAGCAGTCCCTACTGGAACACTGAAGCTTTCTTT.

V and J are TRBV20-1 and TRBJ1-2; TRBD1 aligns across 8 bases. Unmatched junction bases numbered 12, after V lost 4 bases and J lost 2 bases. The CDR3 has 16 residues. The V gene's germline CDR1 is DFQATT and CDR2 SNEGSKA (reference sequence). The CDR3 nucleotides are TGCAGTGCTATCCCCGAGACAGGGGCGCGCAACTATGGCTACACCTTC. This sequence encodes CSAIPETGARNYGYTF.

The V and J genes are TRBV24-1 and TRBJ2-3; D tentatively reads TRBD1 or TRBD2 (5 bases each). With 4 bases removed from V and 0 bases from J, the gap between germline ends came to 10 bases. Germline V CDR1 and CDR2: KGHDR, SFDVKD. This CDR3 is built from 15 residues. CDR3 DNA: TGTGCCACCAGTGAGGGGGTGTCTAGCACAGATACGCAGTATTTT. Protein: CATSEGVSSTDTQYF.

This chain joins TRBV5-1 and TRBJ2-3; tentatively, D is TRBD2 (5 bases). Germline V lookup: CDR1 SGHRS, CDR2 YFSETQ. This CDR3 contains 15 residues. V shed 2 bases and J shed 5 bases, with 15 bases lying between them. The CDR3 spells CASSLYGGLGDTQYF. The CDR3 nucleotides are TGCGCCAGCAGCTTATACGGAGGCTTAGGAGATACGCAGTATTTT.

There are a few counts of this clonotype. The rearrangement joins TRBV19 to TRBJ1-5; D is uncertain. Germline CDR1 LNHDA, CDR2 SQIVND (reference sequence). This CDR3 is 13 amino acids long. V lost 7 bases to trimming and J lost 9 bases, with 16 bases between them. The CDR3 is CASNEGGAAPQHF. CDR3 DNA: TGTGCCAGTAATGAAGGCGGCGCGGCGCCCCAGCATTTT.

This clonotype was detected a few times. V usage is TRBV10-1 and J usage is TRBJ2-3; the D gene could be TRBD1 or TRBD2 (6 bases each). Germline V lookup: CDR1 WNHNN, CDR2 SYGVQD (reference sequence). Trimming stripped 4 bases from V and 5 bases from J, with 19 bases between. The CDR3 covers 16 residues. In DNA, the CDR3 is TGCGCCAGCAGTGGATCGGGGGCTAGCGTCGGAGATACGCAGTATTTT. Translated: CASSGSGASVGDTQYF.

The genes are TRBV20-1 and TRBJ1-4; a weak D match, TRBD1 (5 bases). The V gene lost 3 bases and the J gene lost 6 bases, with 17 bases spanning the gap. This CDR3 spans 15 amino acids. Looked up from germline, CDR1 is DFQATT and CDR2 is SNEGSKA (reference sequence). This CDR3 is CSARRDQGGDEKLFF. The CDR3 DNA reads TGCAGTGCTAGGAGAGATCAGGGTGGAGATGAAAAACTGTTTTTT.